The present entry profiles one TCR beta chain with its context. Antigen unknown. This sample stems from a study of post-analysis software for immune sequencing data. Whole-study findings and limits: Controls showed lower frequencies than patients for roughly five TRBV segments, and TRBV5-6, TRBV5-1 and TRBV20-1 were among these.

Unique molecular identifiers had been added to the TCR beta cDNA libraries. Each CDR3 protein gets one entry after TCRdb re-called the PCR reads with MiXCR. The sample shows hundreds of thousands of distinct CDR3 sequences, around 50% of them seen only once. This CDR3 region has 13 residues. Looked up from germline, CDR1 is SGHRS and CDR2 is YFSETQ. V was cut by 2 bases and J by 3 bases, with 8 bases left in between. This TCR came from a girl under 18 with multiple sclerosis. The V gene is TRBV5-1, the J gene TRBJ1-2; possibly TRBD1 for D (5 bases). Input material: blood. CDR3 protein: CASSFDSYYGYTF. CDR3 sequence (DNA): TGCGCCAGCAGCTTTGACAGTTACTATGGCTACACCTTC.